The subject of this entry is one T cell receptor beta chain. The sample originates from a study of blood T cell repertoires in COVID-19. Authors' analysis steps: Amplification with reference gene primers provided the estimates of nucleated cell counts. Repertoires were generated with immunoSEQ multiplex PCR, while TCRdb's copy carries only in-frame clones and drops some. V and J calls and clone size follow that table, whereas D and trimming were derived from the DNA. The table lists 200,000 to 300,000 clones, 88% of them singletons. Trimming took off 4 bases at V and 3 bases at J, with 10 bases between the two ends. The CDR3 covers 13 residues. CDR1 and CDR2 (germline): KGHSH, LQKENI.

Sample: peripheral blood. The receptor's source is a man in his sixties who had recovered from COVID-19. The V and J genes are TRBV18 and TRBJ2-7; no reliable D call. The CDR3 is CASSLAEDYEQYF. The CDR3 region has the DNA TGTGCCAGCTCACTCGCAGAAGACTACGAGCAGTACTTC. The complete variable domain, with remaining parts taken from reference TRBV18 and TRBJ2-7, reads NAGVMQNPRHLVRRRGQEARLRCSPMKGHSHVYWYRQLPEEGLKFMVYLQKENIIDESGMPKERFSAEFPKEGPSILRIQQVVRGDSAAYFCASSLAEDYEQYFGPGTRLTVT.